This T cell receptor (beta chain) was captured by sequencing in a study of T cell repertoires in aging, cancer and after chemotherapy. Study observations and caveats: Untreated cancer patients had significantly lower blood TCR diversity than age-matched healthy donors.

Amplification of TCR beta used genomic DNA extracted from peripheral blood. Germline trimming cut 0 bases from V and 6 bases from J; bases unmatched to any gene: 4. Germline values: CDR1 MRHNA, CDR2 SNTAGT. The CDR3 runs to 15 residues. A mixed TRB-A/B primer pool amplified rearranged TRB by multiplex touch-down PCR. Each CDR3 protein is one row after TCRdb ran MiXCR on the multiplex PCR reads. The table records several thousand distinct CDR3 sequences, 53% of them present only once. Notes on this clonotype: Its cognate antigen is unknown.

The chain has TRBV6-4 and TRBJ1-2, with 10 bases fitting TRBD1. This receptor was taken from a human donor with a solid tumor. The sample comprised blood. The CDR3 region is CASSDSAGQGHGYTF. The CDR3 nucleotides are TGTGCCAGCAGTGACTCCGCGGGACAGGGGCATGGCTACACCTTC.